One and the same sample provided the 21 T cell receptor beta chains below, sequenced in a study of blood T cells in healthy people across ages. PCR was performed a second time for 7 to 11 cycles using a sample-barcoded 5' primer and a J-beta primer mix. MiXCR, applied by TCRdb to the 5' RACE reads, yields one record per CDR3 protein. The table records about 640,000 distinct CDR3 sequences, around 54% of them present only once. The sequencing sample was made of blood. The receptors derive from a man in his sixties in good health.

This rearrangement joins TRBV10-2 to TRBJ2-5, with 9 bases matching TRBD2. This CDR3 has 12 amino acids. Germline V lookup: CDR1 WSHSY, CDR2 SAAADI. Germline trimming cut 6 bases from V and 7 bases from J; bases unmatched to any gene: 3. The CDR3 protein is CASRELAGTQYF. The CDR3 nucleotides read TGCGCCAGCAGGGAACTAGCGGGGACCCAGTACTTC.

This chain connects TRBV28 to TRBJ2-7; 8 bases map to TRBD1. The CDR3 covers 14 residues. Germline V gene lookup returns CDR1 MDHEN and CDR2 SYDVKM. V lost 2 bases to trimming and J lost 5 bases; unmatched junction nucleotides: 5. The CDR3 bases are TGTGCCAGCAGTTTAACAGGGGGTCATAACGAGCAGTACTTC. The encoded protein is CASSLTGGHNEQYF. Using reference TRBV28 and TRBJ2-7 for the parts outside the CDR3, the full variable domain is DVKVTQSSRYLVKRTGEKVFLECVQDMDHENMFWYRQDPGLGLRLIYFSYDVKMKEKGDIPEGYSVSREKKERFSLILESASTNQTSMYLCASSLTGGHNEQYFGPGTRLTVT.

This sequence joins TRBV3-1 and TRBJ2-2, with D unresolved. The germline V and J ends were trimmed by 2 bases and 4 bases, with 14 bases remaining between them. CDR1 is LGHDT and CDR2 is YNNKEL in the germline V gene (reference sequence). CDR3 length: 16 residues. Written as DNA, the CDR3 is TGTGCCAGCAGCCAATCAAGATCGATGGTCACCGGGGAGCTGTTTTTT. Translating gives CASSQSRSMVTGELFF.

The chain has TRBV12-3 or TRBV12-4 and TRBJ2-5; possibly TRBD1 or TRBD2 for D (6 bases each). This CDR3 has 13 residues. Trimming shortened V by 5 bases and J by 3 bases, and 10 bases separated the two germline ends. DNA for the CDR3: TGTGCCAGCAGTCTGAGGGGGGAAGAGACCCAGTACTTC. Protein sequence: CASSLRGEETQYF.

V and J are TRBV6-1 and TRBJ1-5; D unclear. The V end lost 4 bases, the J end lost 0 bases, and 7 bases lay between the germline ends. The CDR3 is made up of 14 amino acids. Germline assignment: CDR1 MNHNS and CDR2 SASEGT. CDR3 coding DNA: TGTGCCAGCAGTGCCGGCCCTAGCAATCAGCCCCAGCATTTT. Protein: CASSAGPSNQPQHF.

Here the CDR3 reads CSITGTGADTQYF. CDR3 DNA: TGCAGCATTACCGGGACAGGGGCAGATACGCAGTATTTT. The chain is built from TRBV29-1 and TRBJ2-3, with 10 positions matching TRBD1. The length of the CDR3 is 13 residues. Germline CDR1 SQVTM, CDR2 ANQGSEA. J lost 4 bases, V lost 8 bases, and 6 bases had no gene match.

This rearrangement joins TRBV4-2 to TRBJ2-3; 8 bases match TRBD2. Losses at the gene ends were 4 bases for V and 1 base for J; bases not matched to a gene: 7. Looked up from germline, CDR1 is LGHNA and CDR2 is YNFKEQ. CDR3 size: 16 residues. CDR3 loop: CASSPSGGGGTDTQYF. CDR3 in DNA: TGTGCCAGCAGCCCAAGCGGGGGAGGGGGCACAGATACGCAGTATTTT.

The J gene is TRBJ1-2, the V gene TRBV7-2; 7 nucleotides match TRBD1. This CDR3 spans 13 amino acids. The trim removed 5 bases at V and 6 bases at J, leaving 6 bases unmatched. Germline V gene sequence: CDR1 SGHTA, CDR2 FQGNSA. The CDR3 DNA is TGTGCCAGCAGCCTCGACAGGGTTGATGGCTACACCTTC. Protein: CASSLDRVDGYTF.

The chain recombines TRBV6-6 with TRBJ2-7; D tentatively reads TRBD1 or TRBD2 (7 bases each). The V gene's germline CDR1 is MNHNY and CDR2 SVGAGI (reference sequence). The CDR3 totals 14 residues. V was cut by 5 bases and J by 5 bases, with 16 bases left in between. This CDR3 is CASSLQGRGNEQYF. CDR3 bases: TGTGCCAGCAGTCTACAGGGGAGGGGGAACGAGCAGTACTTC.

This clonotype appeared once. J is TRBJ2-5 and V is TRBV7-2, with a tentative D call TRBD2 (7 bases). The CDR3 has 17 residues. The V end lost 3 bases, the J end lost 2 bases, and 19 bases lay between the germline ends. Germline V gene sequence: CDR1 SGHTA, CDR2 FQGNSA. The CDR3 DNA is TGTGCCAGCAGCTTTTGGGGGCGACGGCGGGGGCAAGAGACCCAGTACTTC. It yields the protein CASSFWGRRRGQETQYF.

This chain connects TRBV5-1 to TRBJ2-1; D remains unclear. The CDR3 runs 16 residues. Germline CDR1 SGHRS, CDR2 YFSETQ. V gave up 0 bases and J gave up 6 bases, with 16 bases separating them. The CDR3 region is CASSLAGQSWSNEQFF. CDR3 DNA: TGCGCCAGCAGCTTGGCCGGTCAGAGTTGGAGCAATGAGCAGTTCTTC.

The chain is built from TRBV11-2 and TRBJ2-3; D gene ambiguous. Trimming left V 2 bases short and J 1 base short, with 10 bases between. The length of the CDR3 is 15 residues. From germline, CDR1 is SGHAT and CDR2 FQNNGV. Written as DNA, the CDR3 is TGTGCCAGCAGCTTATTGGCGGCTCGCACAGATACGCAGTATTTT. Translated, it gives CASSLLAARTDTQYF. Using reference TRBV11-2 and TRBJ2-3 for the parts outside the CDR3, the full variable domain is EAGVAQSPRYKIIEKRQSVAFWCNPISGHATLYWYQQILGQGPKLLIQFQNNGVVDDSQLPKDRFSAERLKGVDSTLKIQPAKLEDSAVYLCASSLLAARTDTQYFGPGTRLTVL.

CDR3 amino acids: CSAPRGGRSGYTF. CDR3 nucleotides: TGCAGTGCTCCCAGAGGGGGCAGATCCGGCTACACCTTC. This sequence joins TRBV20-1 and TRBJ1-2; TRBD1 matches at 7 bases. CDR3 length: 13 amino acids. CDR1 is DFQATT, CDR2 SNEGSKA, per germline (reference sequence). V gave up 5 bases and J gave up 8 bases; unmatched junction bases: 11.

The CDR3 coding sequence is TGTGCCAGCAGCGTCTTTTACAATGAGCAGTTCTTC. Translated: CASSVFYNEQFF. The gene calls are TRBV27 and TRBJ2-1; D not resolved. V shed 6 bases and J shed 4 bases, with 7 bases lying between them. Germline values: CDR1 MNHEY, CDR2 SMNVEV (reference sequence). This CDR3 has 12 amino acids.

The rearrangement uses TRBV29-1 and TRBJ2-2, with TRBD1 matching 9 bases. In germline, CDR1 is SQVTM, CDR2 ANQGSEA. After removal of 6 bases from V and 4 bases from J, the junction contained 6 bases not matched to a gene. The CDR3 is 14 residues long. This CDR3 is CSVTPGQGTGELFF. As DNA, the CDR3 is TGCAGCGTCACCCCGGGACAGGGCACCGGGGAGCTGTTTTTT.

There are a few counts of this clonotype. The rearrangement links TRBV4-1 to TRBJ2-1, with 12 bases matching TRBD1. Germline CDR1 reads MGHRA; CDR2 reads YSYEKL. The CDR3 loop spans 15 amino acids. The V and J ends lost 4 bases and 4 bases, in that order; junction bases with no gene match: 2. The CDR3 reads CASSRGQGAYNEQFF. DNA of the CDR3: TGCGCCAGCAGCCGGGGACAGGGGGCATACAATGAGCAGTTCTTC.

This chain links TRBV28 with TRBJ2-7; possible D gene TRBD2, 5 bases. The J call may be in error: the DNA end matches TRBJ2-5 better. Germline V gene data show CDR1 as MDHEN and CDR2 as SYDVKM. The CDR3 runs to 14 residues. CDR3 DNA sequence: TGTGCCAGCGCCACTGAGAGGGTAGGGAAGACCCAGTACTTC. Translated: CASATERVGKTQYF.

The rearrangement links TRBV4-2 to TRBJ2-1; maybe TRBD2 (6 bases). There are 17 residues in the CDR3. The V end lost 1 base, the J end lost 4 bases, and 17 bases lay between the germline ends. The germline V gene has CDR1 LGHNA and CDR2 YNFKEQ. CDR3 DNA sequence: TGTGCCAGCAGCCAAGTTACAGTGGGGGGAAGATACAATGAGCAGTTCTTC. It encodes CASSQVTVGGRYNEQFF.

The gene calls are TRBV28 and TRBJ1-2; no clear D. Germline CDR1 MDHEN, CDR2 SYDVKM. The CDR3 extends over 13 amino acids. The ends were cut back, 2 bases at V and 4 bases at J, with 8 bases in the middle. The CDR3 loop is CASSLSRAYGYTF. The CDR3, as DNA: TGTGCCAGCAGTTTAAGCCGAGCCTATGGCTACACCTTC.

The CDR3 sequence is CASSDGPRGIQYF. CDR3 DNA sequence: TGTGCCAGCAGTGATGGACCGCGAGGGATTCAGTACTTC. V gene TRBV6-4 combines with J gene TRBJ2-4; D is possibly TRBD2 (5 bases). The germline CDR1 and CDR2 sequences are MRHNA and SNTAGT. This CDR3 has 13 amino acids. Deletions cut 3 bases from V and 10 bases from J, with 13 bases between.

About this clonotype itself: A junction end diverges from the germline sequence, so it may reflect a read error. This sequence joins TRBV20-1 and TRBJ1-4; 9 bases agree with TRBD1. The CDR3 length is 16 residues. Germline CDR1 is DFQATT and CDR2 is SNEGSKA (reference sequence). CDR3 in DNA: TGCAGTGCTAGATCTGACAGGGGGGGGCACCAAGAAAGACTGTTTTTT. It translates to CSARSDRGGHQERLFF.